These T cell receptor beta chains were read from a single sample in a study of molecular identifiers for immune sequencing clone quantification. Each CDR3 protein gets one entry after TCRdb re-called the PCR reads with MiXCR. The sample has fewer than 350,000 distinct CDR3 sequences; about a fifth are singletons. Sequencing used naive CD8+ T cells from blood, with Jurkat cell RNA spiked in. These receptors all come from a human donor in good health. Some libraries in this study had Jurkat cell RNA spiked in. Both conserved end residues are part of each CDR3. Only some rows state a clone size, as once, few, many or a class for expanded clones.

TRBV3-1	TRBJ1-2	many	CASSQDSGRGLYGYTF
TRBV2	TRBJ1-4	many	CASSAIRTGYNEKLFF
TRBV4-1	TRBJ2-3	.	CASSQEKRITDTQYF
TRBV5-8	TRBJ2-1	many	CASSLGTGGEGDEQFF
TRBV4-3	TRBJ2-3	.	CASSPDRGGPDTQYF
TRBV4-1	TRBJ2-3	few	CASSQEQRSTDTQYF
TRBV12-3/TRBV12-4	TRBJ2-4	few	CASSPTTGFNIQYF
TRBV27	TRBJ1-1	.	CATANQGNTEAFF
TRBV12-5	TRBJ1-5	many	CASGLGSGQPQHF
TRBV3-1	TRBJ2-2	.	CASSPGGSGELFF
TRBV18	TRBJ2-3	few	CASSPPMRMTSTDTQYF
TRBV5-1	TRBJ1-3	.	CASRLTTRNTIYF
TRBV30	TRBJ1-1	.	CAWRRGQGQMNTEAFF
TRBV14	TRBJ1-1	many	CASSADRFTLNTEAFF
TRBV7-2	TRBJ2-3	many	CASSLGAGWTDTQYF
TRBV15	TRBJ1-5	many	CATSGTGFYQPQHF
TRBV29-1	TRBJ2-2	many	CSADSGPNTGELFF
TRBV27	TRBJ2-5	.	CASSLLSSGGQETQYF
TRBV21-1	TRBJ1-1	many	CASTWDSYYTEAFF
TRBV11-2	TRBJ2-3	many	CASSQLDSLDAQYF
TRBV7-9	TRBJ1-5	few	CASSLEGGPQHF
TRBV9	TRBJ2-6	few	CASSVGAGANVLTF
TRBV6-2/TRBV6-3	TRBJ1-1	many	CASSALQGGTEAFF
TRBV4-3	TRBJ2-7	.	CASSQYYTRTGRVYEQYF
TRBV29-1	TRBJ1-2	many	CSTAVDSTANYGYTF
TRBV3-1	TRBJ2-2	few	CASSQEKTGYTGELFF
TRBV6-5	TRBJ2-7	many	CASSLTGAVEYEQYF
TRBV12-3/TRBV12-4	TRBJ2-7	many	CASSFGENRGGFEQYF
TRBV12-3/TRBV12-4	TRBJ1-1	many	CASSPGGTEAFF
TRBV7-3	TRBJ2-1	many	CASSLKAGGSYNEQFF
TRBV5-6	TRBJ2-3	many	CASSSSGYPTDTQYF
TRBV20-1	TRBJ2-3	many	CSATLAGRGDTQYF
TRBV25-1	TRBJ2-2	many	CASSEWTGITGELFF
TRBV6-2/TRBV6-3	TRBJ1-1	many	CASSYGLGVREAFF
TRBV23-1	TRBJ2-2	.	CASSQGQGETGELFF
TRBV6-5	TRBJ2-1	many	CASSYSGLEATEQFF
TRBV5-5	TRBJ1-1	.	CASSLAVGMNTEAFF
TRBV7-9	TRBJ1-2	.	CASSIAMSDFSYGYTF
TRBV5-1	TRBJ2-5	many	CASSWDKTQETQYF
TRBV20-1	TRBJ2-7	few	CSARDQTGVTYEQYF
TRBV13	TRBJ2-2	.	CASSLGRVGELFF
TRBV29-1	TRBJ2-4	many	CSVEDWGKGNIQYF
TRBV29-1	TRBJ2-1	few	CSAADIEQFF
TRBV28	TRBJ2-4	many	CASSPFHVGTGVNIQYF
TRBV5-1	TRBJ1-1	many	CASSLVAGAGPLRLAEAFF
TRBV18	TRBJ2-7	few	CASSPPPQAGWYEQYF
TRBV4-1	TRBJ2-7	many	CASSQVTFREQYF
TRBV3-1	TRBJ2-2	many	CASSPPSTEPNTGELFF
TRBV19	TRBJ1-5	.	CASSIPGQGYQPQHF
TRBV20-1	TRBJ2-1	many	CSAEREGNEQFF
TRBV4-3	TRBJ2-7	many	CASSPQQGYYEQYF
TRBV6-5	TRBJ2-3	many	CASSAEYRGDTQYF
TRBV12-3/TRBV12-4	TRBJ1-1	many	CASTEGQGENTEAFF
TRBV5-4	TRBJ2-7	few	CASSLLGGGNEQYF
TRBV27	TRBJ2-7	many	CASSPRASYEQYF